This entry concerns a single T cell receptor beta chain. What it recognizes is unknown. The data originate from a study of shared clonotypes between healthy human individuals. V lost 2 bases to trimming and J lost 9 bases, with 15 bases between them. The CDR3 loop spans 14 amino acids. The germline V gene encodes CDR1 SGHDT and CDR2 YYEEEE. Here immunoSEQ multiplex PCR was the method, and the copy in TCRdb shows in-frame clones only, minus some. The sample has around 2,000,000 clones, about 95% seen once; the top ten hold more than 0.95%. Terminally differentiated effector memory CD45RA+ cells were excluded from the naive CD8 cells, which were CD45RO-negative and positively selected for CCR7. The study, taken as a whole, reports: Naive CD4 clonotype sharing across several donors was roughly 5%. Represented diversity (both genetic and exposure-history) was limited by the small number of donors.

The sequence derives from a man in his late teens or twenties in good health. Sample: naive CD8+ T cells sorted from blood. This chain joins TRBV5-6 and TRBJ1-5, with D maybe TRBD1 (5 bases). The CDR3 loop reads CASSLQPGDGPQHF. CDR3 DNA: TGTGCCAGCAGCTTACAACCGGGGGACGGGCCCCAGCATTTT.